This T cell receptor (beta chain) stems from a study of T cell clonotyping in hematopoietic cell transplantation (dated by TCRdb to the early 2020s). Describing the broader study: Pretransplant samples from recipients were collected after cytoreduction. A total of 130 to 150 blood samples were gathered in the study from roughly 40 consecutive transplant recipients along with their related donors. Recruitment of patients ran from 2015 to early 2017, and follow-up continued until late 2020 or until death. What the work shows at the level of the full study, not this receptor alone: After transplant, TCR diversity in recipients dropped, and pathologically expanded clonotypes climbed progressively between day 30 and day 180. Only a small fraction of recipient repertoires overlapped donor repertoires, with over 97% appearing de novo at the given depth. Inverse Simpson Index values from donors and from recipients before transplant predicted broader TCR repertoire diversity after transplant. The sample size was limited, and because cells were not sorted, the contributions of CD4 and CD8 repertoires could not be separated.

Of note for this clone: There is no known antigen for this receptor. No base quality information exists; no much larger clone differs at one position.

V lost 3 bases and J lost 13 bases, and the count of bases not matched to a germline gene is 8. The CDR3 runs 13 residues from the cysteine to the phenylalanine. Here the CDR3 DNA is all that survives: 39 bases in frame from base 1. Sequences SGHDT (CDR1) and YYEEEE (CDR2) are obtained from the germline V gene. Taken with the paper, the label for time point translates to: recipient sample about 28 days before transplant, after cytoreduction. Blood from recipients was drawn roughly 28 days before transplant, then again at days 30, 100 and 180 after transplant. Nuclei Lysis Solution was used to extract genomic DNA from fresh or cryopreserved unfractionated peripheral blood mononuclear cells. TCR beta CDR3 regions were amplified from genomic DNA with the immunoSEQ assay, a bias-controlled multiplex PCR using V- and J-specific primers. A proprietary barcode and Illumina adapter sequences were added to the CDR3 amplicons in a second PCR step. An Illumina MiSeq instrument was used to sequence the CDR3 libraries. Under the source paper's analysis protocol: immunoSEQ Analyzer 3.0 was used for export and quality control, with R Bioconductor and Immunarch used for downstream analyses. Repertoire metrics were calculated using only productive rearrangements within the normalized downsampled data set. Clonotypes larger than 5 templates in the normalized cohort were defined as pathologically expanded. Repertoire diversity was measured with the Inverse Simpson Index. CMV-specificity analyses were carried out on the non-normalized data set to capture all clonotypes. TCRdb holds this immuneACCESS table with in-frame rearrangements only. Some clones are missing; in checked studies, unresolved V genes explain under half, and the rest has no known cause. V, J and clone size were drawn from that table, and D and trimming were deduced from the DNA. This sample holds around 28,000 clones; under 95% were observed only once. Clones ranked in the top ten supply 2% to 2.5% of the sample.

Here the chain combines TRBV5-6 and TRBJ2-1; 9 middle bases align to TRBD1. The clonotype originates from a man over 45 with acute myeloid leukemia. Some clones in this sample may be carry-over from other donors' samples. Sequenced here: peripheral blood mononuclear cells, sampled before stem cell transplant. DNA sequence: TGTGCCAGCAGCTCCGGGACAGGGCTTATACAGTTCTTC. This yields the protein CASSSGTGLIQFF.